This entry features one T cell receptor beta chain sequence. What it recognizes is unknown. The CDR3 runs to 15 residues. The germline V and J ends were trimmed by 3 bases and 4 bases, with 14 bases remaining between them. CDR1 and CDR2 from the germline V gene are SGHRS and YFSETQ. The data were taken from a study of response to subunit inactivated influenza vaccine. Overall study results and limits: The study's authors posited that every seasonal influenza vaccination enlists few new T cells.

TCRdb reprocessed the RT-PCR reads via MiXCR and lists one record per CDR3 protein. Among approximately 500,000 distinct CDR3 sequences, roughly a quarter were seen once, and the ten largest hold around 2.8%. This sample also appeared in a second study, on T cells expressing NK-cell markers. Turning to that study: Making the TCR beta cDNA relied on 5'RACE template switching with UMIs. In over 5 donors, dominant CD3+CD56+NKG2C+ clonotypes ranked among the top 10 CD8+ clonotypes.

The clonotype comes from a man aged 45-60 years who received an inactivated influenza vaccine. V is TRBV5-1 and J is TRBJ2-1; perhaps TRBD2 as D (6 bases). The sequencing here drew on CD4+ T cells sorted from PBMCs, taken roughly 12 days after vaccination. The CDR3 DNA reads as TGCGCCAGCAGCTCATCGGGACTGAATTACAATGAGCAGTTCTTC. Its protein product is CASSSSGLNYNEQFF.